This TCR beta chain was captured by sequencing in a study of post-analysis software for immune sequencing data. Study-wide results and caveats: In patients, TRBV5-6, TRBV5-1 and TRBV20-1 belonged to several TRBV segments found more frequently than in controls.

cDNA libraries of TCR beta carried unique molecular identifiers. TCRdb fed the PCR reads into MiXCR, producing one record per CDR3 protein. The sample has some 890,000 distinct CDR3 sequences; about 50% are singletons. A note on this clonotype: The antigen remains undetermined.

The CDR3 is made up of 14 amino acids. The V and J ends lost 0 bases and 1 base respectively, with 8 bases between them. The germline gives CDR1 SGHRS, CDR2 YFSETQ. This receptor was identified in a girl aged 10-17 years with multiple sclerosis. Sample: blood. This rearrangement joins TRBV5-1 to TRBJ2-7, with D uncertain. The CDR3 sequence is CASSLDVLSYEQYF. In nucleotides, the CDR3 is TGCGCCAGCAGCTTGGACGTTTTATCCTACGAGCAGTACTTC.